This T cell receptor beta chain comes out of a study of tumor-infiltrating lymphocytes in primary liver carcinoma. Study details: The study included patients who were men and women aged 30 to 69 years. With diameters of roughly 4 to 11 cm, tumors were stage T1-T3 N0M0.

TCR beta cDNA came from around 0.5 ug total RNA, primed with a constant-region primer. Slightly modified ARM-PCR, run as three nested multiplex PCR rounds, produced the TCR beta libraries. The two initial PCR rounds, roughly 9 cycles each, used TRBV1-TRBV30 forward and C-beta reverse primers. Each CDR3 protein is one row after TCRdb ran MiXCR on the multiplex PCR reads. The table shows about 84,000 distinct CDR3 sequences, with over 60% occurring only once. Starting material for RNA and DNA co-extraction consisted of roughly 19-31 mg of unsorted bulk tissue. In the case of this clonotype: Its matching antigen is unknown.

Trimming took off 6 bases at V and 8 bases at J, with 23 bases between the two ends. Germline V gene lookup returns CDR1 DFQATT and CDR2 SNEGSKA (reference sequence). The CDR3 covers 16 residues. Study-wide findings and caveats: For tumor-adjacent and tumor-blood pairs, overlap was less than that seen for tumor region pairs.

What was sequenced was liver tumor tissue from sampling region 1. Specified subset: tumor region T1, superior pole. This receptor was obtained from a man aged 35 to 55 with primary liver carcinoma and hepatitis B virus infection. This chain joins TRBV20-1 and TRBJ1-6; D is ambiguous. The CDR3 DNA is TGCAGTGCCCCCGTCGGGGTTGGGCTGGGGTATTCACCCCTCCACTTT. As protein: CSAPVGVGLGYSPLHF.